Listed below are T cell receptor beta chains from one sample, sequenced in a study of neoadjuvant anti-PD-1 for oral cavity cancer. The assay was immunoSEQ multiplex PCR, and TCRdb's table has in-frame clones only and misses some. The table has around 60,000 clones, 79% seen once; the top ten hold 2% to 3%. This specimen consisted of PBMCs, obtained before nivolumab (anti-PD-1) treatment. The receptors derive from a person between 35 and 79 years old with oral cavity squamous cell carcinoma. Both conserved end residues are part of each CDR3. A D gene is named only where the DNA matches it firmly. A row's size may be missing; if present it is once, few, many or a size class.

NA	TRBV5-4	TRBD1	TRBJ1-1	CASSLGTGGTEAFF	TGTGCCAGCAGCTTGGGGACAGGGGGTACTGAAGCTTTCTTT
NA	TRBV15	NA	TRBJ1-4	CATSTGALGTNEKLFF	TGTGCCACCAGCACAGGGGCCCTGGGCACTAATGAAAAACTGTTTTTT
NA	TRBV7-7	NA	TRBJ2-2	CASSFPNTGELFF	TGTGCTAGCAGCTTTCCTAACACCGGGGAGCTGTTTTTT
NA	TRBV19	NA	TRBJ1-1	CASKRGALAGWTEAFF	TGTGCCAGTAAAAGAGGGGCCCTAGCCGGATGGACTGAAGCTTTCTTT
NA	TRBV28	TRBD1	TRBJ1-5	CASGLRTGLEPQHF	TGTGCCAGCGGACTTCGGACAGGTTTGGAGCCCCAGCATTTT
NA	TRBV7-2	NA	TRBJ2-3	CASSKPPADTQYF	TGTGCCAGCAGCAAGCCTCCGGCAGATACGCAGTATTTT
few	TRBV5-4	TRBD1	TRBJ1-1	CASSRPQGTNTEAFF	TGTGCCAGCAGTCGGCCACAGGGGACGAACACTGAAGCTTTCTTT
once	TRBV30	TRBD1	TRBJ1-1	CACRDRGGYGAFF	TGTGCCTGTCGGGACAGGGGGGGCTACGGAGCTTTCTTT
once	TRBV6-1	NA	TRBJ1-1	CASSGQGGEAFF	TGTGCCAGCAGTGGCCAGGGCGGTGAAGCTTTCTTT
NA	TRBV7-2	NA	TRBJ2-6	CASSLGLSGANVLTF	TGTGCCAGCAGCTTAGGGCTATCTGGGGCCAACGTCCTGACTTTC
NA	TRBV6-5	TRBD1	TRBJ2-1	CASSRTGVSYNEQFF	TGTGCCAGCAGCCGCACAGGGGTTTCCTACAATGAGCAGTTCTTC
NA	TRBV7-8	NA	TRBJ2-7	CASSLGQQVYEQYF	TGTGCCAGCAGCTTAGGGCAGCAAGTCTACGAGCAGTACTTC
NA	TRBV9	TRBD2	TRBJ2-1	CASSTRASGRRSYNEQFF	TGTGCCAGCTCGACTAGGGCTAGCGGGAGGAGGTCCTACAATGAGCAGTTCTTC
NA	TRBV5-6	TRBD2	TRBJ2-1	CASSLGLAGNEQFF	TGTGCCAGCAGCTTGGGGCTAGCGGGCAATGAGCAGTTCTTC
NA	TRBV19	NA	TRBJ1-6	CASSIGQQGSPLHF	TGTGCCAGTAGTATCGGTCAGCAGGGCTCACCCCTCCACTTT
NA	TRBV19	NA	TRBJ2-7	CASSRDRADEQYF	TGTGCCAGTAGTAGGGACCGGGCCGACGAGCAGTACTTC
NA	TRBV7-2	NA	TRBJ1-2	CASSTQTGRGYGYTF	TGTGCCAGCAGCACCCAAACTGGGAGAGGCTATGGCTACACCTTC
NA	TRBV15	TRBD1	TRBJ2-1	CATSANRRRQGKNEQFF	TGTGCCACCAGCGCCAACCGTCGGAGACAGGGTAAAAATGAGCAGTTCTTC
NA	TRBV5-1	NA	TRBJ2-1	CASSLGLRNNEQFF	TGCGCCAGCAGCTTGGGACTCCGGAACAATGAGCAGTTCTTC
NA	TRBV6-6	TRBD1	TRBJ1-2	CASSYETGIGGYTF	TGTGCCAGCAGTTACGAGACAGGGATAGGTGGCTACACCTTC
NA	TRBV6-1	TRBD1	TRBJ2-1	CASSEMTGGSNEQFF	TGTGCCAGCAGTGAGATGACAGGGGGGAGCAATGAGCAGTTCTTC
once	TRBV19	TRBD1	TRBJ2-3	CASSTVRTGVGDTQYF	TGTGCCAGTAGCACAGTGAGGACAGGAGTAGGAGATACGCAGTATTTT
once	TRBV10-2	NA	TRBJ2-3	CASSDTVADTQYF	TGCGCCAGCAGTGACACAGTAGCAGATACGCAGTATTTT
NA	TRBV6-5	NA	TRBJ1-1	CASSHARERDTEAFF	TGTGCCAGCAGCCACGCCAGGGAGAGGGACACTGAAGCTTTCTTT
NA	TRBV6-1	NA	TRBJ2-7	CASSEVGQGPYEQYF	TGTGCCAGCAGTGAAGTGGGGCAGGGCCCCTACGAGCAGTACTTC
NA	TRBV10-2	NA	TRBJ2-3	CASSASVLNTQYF	TGCGCCAGCAGTGCCTCGGTCCTTAATACGCAGTATTTT
NA	TRBV9	NA	TRBJ2-5	CASSVDNRETQYF	TGTGCCAGCAGCGTAGATAACAGAGAGACCCAGTACTTC
once	TRBV6-6	TRBD1	TRBJ1-2	CASSYSPGGSYGYTF	TGTGCCAGCAGTTACTCCCCAGGGGGCAGCTATGGCTACACCTTC
few	TRBV7-8	TRBD2	TRBJ2-7	CASTDPGGDNSYEQYF	TGTGCCAGCACCGACCCCGGGGGGGACAACTCCTACGAGCAGTACTTC
NA	TRBV7-8	NA	TRBJ1-4	CASSQREGAGRTNEKLFF	TGTGCCAGCAGCCAAAGGGAAGGGGCGGGGAGAACTAATGAAAAACTGTTTTTT
NA	TRBV5-1	NA	TRBJ2-1	CASSPAGFGGNEQFF	TGCGCCAGCAGCCCGGCTGGCTTCGGCGGCAATGAGCAGTTCTTC
NA	TRBV7-8	TRBD1	TRBJ2-1	CASSLGGGPYNEQFF	TGTGCCAGCAGCTTAGGAGGGGGCCCCTACAATGAGCAGTTCTTC
NA	TRBV6-5	NA	TRBJ2-6	CASKGANVLTF	TGTGCCAGCAAAGGGGCCAACGTCCTGACTTTC
NA	TRBV9	TRBD2	TRBJ2-3	CASSVTAGGTDTQYF	TGTGCCAGCAGCGTAACGGCGGGAGGGACAGATACGCAGTATTTT
NA	TRBV29-1	NA	TRBJ2-6	CSVVMRSGANVLTF	TGCAGCGTTGTGATGCGCTCTGGGGCCAACGTCCTGACTTTC
NA	TRBV4-1	NA	TRBJ1-2	CASSQEPLGETHTNYGYTF	TGCGCCAGCAGCCAAGAACCCTTGGGGGAGACTCATACTAACTATGGCTACACCTTC
NA	TRBV7-9	TRBD1	TRBJ1-1	CASQGDTTEAFF	TGTGCCAGCCAGGGGGACACCACTGAAGCTTTCTTT
few	TRBV15	TRBD1	TRBJ2-2	CATRITGQGTGELFF	TGTGCCACCAGGATCACGGGACAGGGCACCGGGGAGCTGTTTTTT
NA	TRBV5-1	NA	TRBJ2-7	CASSWGAASTHEQYF	TGCGCCAGCAGTTGGGGAGCGGCCTCCACCCACGAGCAGTACTTC
NA	TRBV6-5	TRBD1	TRBJ2-7	CASSYSGTGVDEQYF	TGTGCCAGCAGTTACTCGGGGACAGGAGTGGACGAGCAGTACTTC